These 23 T cell receptor beta chains were sequenced from one sample in a study of cytomegalovirus exposure and HLA in healthy donors. The PCR used 60 Vbeta and 13 Jbeta primers. The repertoire was sequenced with immunoSEQ multiplex PCR; TCRdb's copy has only in-frame clones and lacks some. In the table there are around 120,000 clones, less than 85% of which are singletons. The sequenced sample was PBMCs. All receptors derive from a male donor in good health and CMV-seronegative.

V gene TRBV6-1 combines with J gene TRBJ2-2, with a possible D match to TRBD2 (6 bases). V was clipped by 7 bases and J by 7 bases, with 19 bases between them. Germline V gives CDR1 MNHNS, CDR2 SASEGT. This CDR3 is built from 15 residues. CDR3 loop: CASTWQAGSSGELFF. The DNA of the CDR3 is TGTGCCAGCACCTGGCAGGCGGGGTCTAGCGGGGAGCTGTTTTTT.

The chain joins TRBV5-6 to TRBJ2-7; TRBD1 matches 8 bases. This CDR3 region has 14 residues. CDR1 and CDR2 (germline): SGHDT, YYEEEE. V gave up 1 base and J gave up 7 bases; unmatched junction bases: 7. The CDR3 coding sequence is TGTGCCAGCAGCTTGTATGGACAGGGTTTGGAGCAGTACTTC. It is translated as CASSLYGQGLEQYF.

The chain is built from TRBV4-2 and TRBJ2-7; TRBD2 agrees at 7 bases. The germline V gene encodes CDR1 LGHNA and CDR2 YNFKEQ. J was trimmed by 6 bases and V by 3 bases; bases with no gene match: 5. This CDR3 is 13 amino acids long. CDR3 protein: CASSHTSDREQYF. CDR3 DNA sequence: TGTGCCAGCAGCCACACTAGCGATCGCGAGCAGTACTTC.

This clone has a handful of counts. The chain joins TRBV7-3 to TRBJ2-5; 10 bases align to TRBD2. CDR1 and CDR2 from the germline V gene are SGHTA and FQGTGA. The CDR3 spans 15 residues. Trimming at V came to 5 bases and at J to 5 bases, leaving 8 bases not matched to a gene. The CDR3 here is CASSQQRGGGETQYF. The CDR3 nucleotides are TGTGCCAGCAGCCAGCAGCGGGGGGGCGGGGAGACCCAGTACTTC.

The chain joins TRBV10-3 to TRBJ2-1; weak D call: TRBD2 (6 bases). Germline values: CDR1 ENHRY, CDR2 SYGVKD. The CDR3 contains 15 residues. Trimming removed 6 bases from V and 0 bases from J, with 12 bases in between. CDR3: CAISPGGFSYNEQFF. The CDR3 nucleotides are TGTGCCATCAGCCCTGGGGGGTTCTCCTACAATGAGCAGTTCTTC.

This clone was picked up one time. V is TRBV2 and J is TRBJ1-4; tentative D call: TRBD1 (6 bases). The CDR3 length is 15 residues. Germline V lookup: CDR1 SNHLY, CDR2 FYNNEI. The ends were cut back, 6 bases at V and 7 bases at J, with 18 bases in the middle. CDR3 coding DNA: TGTGCCAGCAGAGAATCCGGGACACGGGGTGAAAAACTGTTTTTT. Its protein product is CASRESGTRGEKLFF.

V gene TRBV19 combines with J gene TRBJ2-3, with a weak D call TRBD2 (6 bases). V dropped 3 bases and J dropped 0 bases, with 10 bases sitting between them. The CDR3 is made up of 15 amino acids. Germline assignment: CDR1 LNHDA and CDR2 SQIVND (reference sequence). CDR3 DNA sequence: TGTGCCAGTAGTATGCGGGACGTTAGCACAGATACGCAGTATTTT. It specifies CASSMRDVSTDTQYF.

CDR3 loop: CASSLSLSYEQYF. In DNA, the CDR3 is TGTGCCAGCAGTTTAAGCCTCTCCTACGAGCAGTACTTC. The chain uses TRBV28 and TRBJ2-7, with D hard to call. Germline values: CDR1 MDHEN, CDR2 SYDVKM. The CDR3 spans 13 residues. Trimming removed 2 bases from V and 0 bases from J, with 5 bases in between.

V and J are TRBV7-2 and TRBJ2-7; D is unresolved. Between the trimmed V and J ends, which lost 6 bases and 6 bases, there was a span of 9 bases. The germline CDR1 and CDR2 sequences are SGHTA and FQGNSA. CDR3 length: 11 amino acids. CDR3 DNA: TGTGCCAGCAGTCCCGGTCTCGAGCAGTACTTC. The encoded protein is CASSPGLEQYF. The complete variable domain, with remaining parts taken from reference TRBV7-2 and TRBJ2-7, reads GAGVSQSPSNKVTEKGKDVELRCDPISGHTALYWYRQSLGQGLEFLIYFQGNSAPDKSGLPSDRFSAERTGGSVSTLTIQRTQQEDSAVYLCASSPGLEQYFGPGTRLTVT.

The chain couples TRBV7-9 to TRBJ2-7, with 8 bases that match TRBD2. Per germline, CDR1 SEHNR and CDR2 FQNEAQ (reference sequence). The CDR3 contains 15 residues. V dropped 5 bases and J dropped 2; count of bases not matched to a gene: 8. CDR3: CASSIPLADPYEQYF. CDR3 nucleotides: TGTGCCAGCAGCATCCCACTAGCGGATCCCTACGAGCAGTACTTC. The full variable domain, in which reference TRBV7-9 and TRBJ2-7 provide the parts outside the CDR3, is DTGVSQNPRHKITKRGQNVTFRCDPISEHNRLYWYRQTLGQGPEFLTYFQNEAQLEKSRLLSDRFSAERPKGSFSTLEIQRTEQGDSAMYLCASSIPLADPYEQYFGPGTRLTVT.

This clone was seen a handful of times. The chain is built from TRBV7-9 and TRBJ1-1; D is ambiguous. The CDR3 totals 14 residues. The V gene's germline CDR1 is SEHNR and CDR2 FQNEAQ (reference sequence). Trimming stripped 4 bases from V and 1 base from J, with 10 bases between. DNA for the CDR3: TGTGCCAGCAGCTCAGCCGCACAGAACACTGAAGCTTTCTTT. Residues: CASSSAAQNTEAFF.

This chain connects TRBV4-3 to TRBJ2-7; TRBD1 aligns across 9 bases. The germline V gene has CDR1 LGHNA and CDR2 YSLEER. The CDR3 loop spans 15 amino acids. With V trimmed by 3 bases and J by 6 bases, 9 bases remained unmatched. The CDR3 loop is CASSHVGTGPSEQYF. CDR3 in DNA: TGCGCCAGCAGCCACGTAGGGACAGGGCCTAGCGAGCAGTACTTC.

The V call is TRBV4-3, the J call TRBJ1-1; TRBD1 is a possible D gene (5 bases). Germline V CDR1 and CDR2: LGHNA, YSLEER. The V gene lost 2 bases and the J gene lost 0 bases, with 7 bases spanning the gap. This CDR3 contains 14 residues. CDR3 loop: CASSQRQMNTEAFF. The CDR3 DNA follows: TGCGCCAGCAGCCAACGACAGATGAACACTGAAGCTTTCTTT.

The rearrangement uses TRBV18 and TRBJ1-1, with no clear D. The germline V and J ends were trimmed by 4 bases and 6 bases, with 9 bases remaining between them. The CDR3 is made up of 12 amino acids. Germline values: CDR1 KGHSH, CDR2 LQKENI. In DNA, the CDR3 is TGTGCCAGCTCACGGGCGGGAGCTGAAGCTTTCTTT. Its protein product is CASSRAGAEAFF.

The chain uses TRBV28 and TRBJ1-2; D is undetermined. Germline V CDR1 and CDR2: MDHEN, SYDVKM. The CDR3 covers 13 residues. The V gene lost 5 bases and the J gene lost 3 bases, with 10 bases spanning the gap. CDR3 sequence: CASSGSFDYGYTF. The CDR3 nucleotides are TGTGCCAGCAGTGGCAGTTTTGACTATGGCTACACCTTC.

In its sample, this clone was seen a few times. V gene TRBV5-4 combines with J gene TRBJ2-7; 10 nucleotides match TRBD1. The CDR3 totals 15 residues. Trimming at V came to 3 bases and at J to 2 bases, leaving 5 bases not matched to a gene. Per germline, CDR1 SGHNT and CDR2 YYREEE (reference sequence). This CDR3 reads CASSSSGTGAYEQYF. The DNA of the CDR3 is TGTGCCAGCAGCTCGTCCGGGACAGGGGCCTACGAGCAGTACTTC.

V is TRBV7-6 and J is TRBJ2-2, with a possible D match to TRBD2 (5 bases). With 2 bases removed from V and 5 bases from J, the gap between germline ends came to 9 bases. CDR1 is SGHVS and CDR2 is FNYEAQ in the germline V gene. This CDR3 is 14 amino acids long. The CDR3, as DNA: TGTGCCAGCAGCTTAAAGCGGTGGACCGGGGAGCTGTTTTTT. Its protein product is CASSLKRWTGELFF.

This clone appeared a single time. This chain links TRBV30 with TRBJ2-3, with D hard to call. The V gene's germline CDR1 is GTSNPN and CDR2 SVGIG (reference sequence). The ends were cut back, 0 bases at V and 5 bases at J, with 3 bases in the middle. This CDR3 has 11 residues. As DNA, the CDR3 is TGTGCCTGGAGTGTACTAGATACGCAGTATTTT. Translating gives CAWSVLDTQYF.

The chain carries TRBV30 and TRBJ1-2; TRBD1 matches at 7 bases. With V trimmed by 2 bases and J by 5 bases, 5 bases remained unmatched. Germline loops: CDR1 GTSNPN, CDR2 SVGIG (reference sequence). CDR3 length: 13 amino acids. Here the CDR3 reads CAWSPGQTYGYTF. CDR3 DNA sequence: TGTGCCTGGAGTCCGGGACAGACATATGGCTACACCTTC. Full variable domain (outside the CDR3, taken from reference TRBV30 and TRBJ1-2): SQTIHQWPATLVQPVGSPLSLECTVEGTSNPNLYWYRQAAGRGLQLLFYSVGIGQISSEVPQNLSASRPQDRQFILSSKKLLLSDSGFYLCAWSPGQTYGYTFGSGTRLTVV.

This chain links TRBV7-7 with TRBJ2-1; 9 bases are a match to TRBD2. This CDR3 is 17 amino acids long. Germline values: CDR1 SSHAT, CDR2 FNYEAQ (reference sequence). V gave up 2 bases and J gave up 10 bases; unmatched junction bases: 15. The CDR3 sequence: CASSLFPAGGLLAEQFF. CDR3 coding DNA: TGTGCCAGCAGCTTATTTCCAGCGGGAGGTTTACTTGCGGAGCAGTTCTTC.

A few counts support this clone. This chain joins TRBV2 and TRBJ2-1; D remains unclear. The V end lost 4 bases, the J end lost 6 bases, and 7 bases lay between the germline ends. Germline V lookup: CDR1 SNHLY, CDR2 FYNNEI. The CDR3 is 12 amino acids. The CDR3 bases are TGTGCCAGCAGTGCGAGGATCAATGAGCAGTTCTTC. Translated: CASSARINEQFF.

The V and J genes are TRBV6-4 and TRBJ2-3, with unresolved D. Germline V gene data show CDR1 as MRHNA and CDR2 as SNTAGT. CDR3 length: 15 residues. V was trimmed by 2 bases and J by 2 bases, leaving 11 bases between them. CDR3 DNA sequence: TGTGCCAGCAGTGACAGGAGTGGAGACACAGATACGCAGTATTTT. This sequence encodes CASSDRSGDTDTQYF.

V usage is TRBV5-1 and J usage is TRBJ2-3; weak D call: TRBD1 (5 bases). V gave up 1 base and J gave up 5 bases, with 14 bases separating them. Germline assignment: CDR1 SGHRS and CDR2 YFSETQ. This CDR3 has 15 residues. The CDR3 spells CASSLQGSFVDTQYF. The CDR3 DNA reads as TGCGCCAGCAGCTTGCAGGGTTCCTTCGTAGATACGCAGTATTTT.